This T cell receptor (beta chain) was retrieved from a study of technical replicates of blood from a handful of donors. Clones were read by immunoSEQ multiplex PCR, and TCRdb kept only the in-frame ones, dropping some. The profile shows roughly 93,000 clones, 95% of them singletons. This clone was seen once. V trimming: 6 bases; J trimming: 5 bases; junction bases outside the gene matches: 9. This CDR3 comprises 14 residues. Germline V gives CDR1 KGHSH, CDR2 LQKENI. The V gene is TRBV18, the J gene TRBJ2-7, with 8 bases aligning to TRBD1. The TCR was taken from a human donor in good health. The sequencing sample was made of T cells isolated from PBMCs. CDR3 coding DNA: TGTGCCAGCTCGGATGGACAGGGCGTCCACGAGCAGTACTTC. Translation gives CASSDGQGVHEQYF.